One and the same sample provided the 14 T cell receptor beta chains below, sequenced in a study of graft-versus-host responses after intestinal transplantation (dated by TCRdb to the early 2020s). Their antigen targets remain unknown. The library was obtained by the immunoSEQ multiplex PCR assay. Here the immuneACCESS table is served through TCRdb, limited to in-frame sequences with V and J called. Missing clones are a known gap in these copies; in checked studies unresolved V genes cover under half, and the rest lacks a known reason. This sample lists some 93,000 clones; roughly 90% were detected once. The ten largest clones represent nearly 0.5% of the sample. This specimen's time point label, interpreted: cells obtained before transplantation from donor or recipient. Source: unstimulated CD8+ T cells sorted from spleen or lymph node cells, taken before intestinal transplant. All receptors come from a human donor who received an intestinal transplant.

The genes are TRBV10-2 and TRBJ2-1; D might be TRBD2 (5 bases). There are 11 residues in the CDR3. Germline V gene lookup returns CDR1 WSHSY and CDR2 SAAADI. Trimming took off 7 bases at V and 7 bases at J, with 8 bases between the two ends. The CDR3: CASTTGNEQFF. In DNA form, the CDR3 reads TGCGCCAGCACTACGGGGAATGAGCAGTTCTTC.

The gene calls are TRBV2 and TRBJ1-1; TRBD1 agrees at 7 bases. Germline assignment: CDR1 SNHLY and CDR2 FYNNEI. The CDR3 runs 12 residues. Germline trimming cut 9 bases from V and 8 bases from J; bases unmatched to any gene: 9. The CDR3 DNA follows: TGTGCCAGAGAAAACAGGGGTTGGGAAGCTTTCTTT. Its protein product is CARENRGWEAFF.

In nucleotides, the CDR3 is TGTGCCAGCTCACTTAGCCCAGATAACTATGGCTACACCTTC. It specifies CASSLSPDNYGYTF. This chain links TRBV18 with TRBJ1-2; the D is unclear. Trimming removed 4 bases at V and 1 base at J, with 10 bases between. This CDR3 has 14 residues. Germline CDR1 reads KGHSH; CDR2 reads LQKENI. Full variable domain (outside the CDR3, taken from reference TRBV18 and TRBJ1-2): NAGVMQNPRHLVRRRGQEARLRCSPMKGHSHVYWYRQLPEEGLKFMVYLQKENIIDESGMPKERFSAEFPKEGPSILRIQQVVRGDSAAYFCASSLSPDNYGYTFGSGTRLTVV.

CDR3 residues: CASSLLGGYSYTEAFF. As DNA, the CDR3 is TGTGCCAGCAGCTTATTGGGGGGGTACTCCTACACTGAAGCTTTCTTT. The rearrangement uses TRBV7-9 and TRBJ1-1; a possible D gene is TRBD1 (5 bases). CDR1 and CDR2 (germline): SEHNR, FQNEAQ (reference sequence). Trimming took 2 bases from V and 3 from J, leaving 16 bases between them. CDR3 length equals 16 residues.

V and J are TRBV6-1 and TRBJ1-5; D call uncertain. Looked up from germline, CDR1 is MNHNS and CDR2 is SASEGT. CDR3 length: 14 amino acids. V lost 2 bases and J lost 4, with 9 bases in between. Written as DNA, the CDR3 is TGTGCCAGCAGTGAAAGAGGTCCTAATCAGCCCCAGCATTTT. The encoded protein is CASSERGPNQPQHF.

The chain employs TRBV6-5 and TRBJ1-1; tentative D call: TRBD1 (5 bases). Germline lookup yields CDR1 MNHEY and CDR2 SVGAGI. This CDR3 region has 15 residues. Trimming left V 7 bases short and J 0 bases short, with 15 bases between. The CDR3 protein is CASNQRGDMNTEAFF. The CDR3 nucleotides read TGTGCCAGCAACCAGCGGGGGGATATGAACACTGAAGCTTTCTTT.

The CDR3 protein is CASSPTDRGRSSYNSPLHF. The CDR3 nucleotides read TGCGCCAGCAGCCCCACAGACAGAGGCCGTAGCTCCTATAATTCACCCCTCCACTTT. V and J are TRBV4-1 and TRBJ1-6, with D tentatively TRBD1 (5 bases). Germline values: CDR1 MGHRA, CDR2 YSYEKL. V was cut by 4 bases and J by 0 bases, with 19 bases left in between. CDR3 size: 19 residues.

V is TRBV11-2 and J is TRBJ2-2; tentative D call: TRBD2 (7 bases). Germline V lookup: CDR1 SGHAT, CDR2 FQNNGV. The CDR3 length is 15 residues. Trimming removed 3 bases from V and 6 bases from J, with 14 bases in between. DNA of the CDR3: TGTGCCAGCAGCTTGAGGGGGGGATCTCCCGGGGAGCTGTTTTTT. The encoded protein is CASSLRGGSPGELFF.

The chain is built from TRBV4-1 and TRBJ2-7, with 9 bases identical to TRBD1. The trim removed 1 base at V and 0 bases at J, leaving 7 bases unmatched. Germline V gene lookup returns CDR1 MGHRA and CDR2 YSYEKL. This CDR3 spans 17 amino acids. CDR3 bases: TGCGCCAGCAGCCAAGCCTACGACAGGGGGAACTCCTACGAGCAGTACTTC. Translation gives CASSQAYDRGNSYEQYF.

The V and J genes are TRBV7-9 and TRBJ2-2; 16 bases fit TRBD2. The CDR3 runs 17 residues. Unmatched junction bases numbered 6, after V lost 4 bases and J lost 7 bases. Germline CDR1 SEHNR, CDR2 FQNEAQ (reference sequence). The CDR3 protein is CASSSGTSGRASGELFF. The CDR3 coding sequence is TGTGCCAGCAGCTCCGGGACTAGCGGGAGGGCGAGCGGGGAGCTGTTTTTT.

This CDR3 reads CSVERPPDMNTEAFF. The CDR3 DNA is TGCAGCGTTGAACGGCCACCGGACATGAACACTGAAGCTTTCTTT. The chain uses TRBV29-1 and TRBJ1-1; perhaps TRBD1 as D (5 bases). Trimming pared 2 bases from V and 0 bases from J, leaving 13 bases between. This CDR3 has 15 amino acids. Germline V lookup: CDR1 SQVTM, CDR2 ANQGSEA.

The CDR3 DNA follows: TGTGCCAGCAGCTCCGGAGGGGGCGGTGGAAACACCATATATTTT. The encoded protein is CASSSGGGGGNTIYF. The J gene is TRBJ1-3, the V gene TRBV5-4; TRBD1 agrees at 7 bases. Germline trimming cut 3 bases from V and 3 bases from J; bases unmatched to any gene: 6. Germline lookup yields CDR1 SGHNT and CDR2 YYREEE (reference sequence). There are 15 residues in the CDR3.

The chain carries TRBV2 and TRBJ2-2; 9 nucleotides align to TRBD1. CDR3 length: 15 amino acids. J lost 6 bases, V lost 3 bases, and 5 bases had no gene match. Germline CDR1 and CDR2: SNHLY and FYNNEI. For the CDR3, the DNA is TGTGCCAGCAGTGATCTCCGACAGGGGGCCGGGGAGCTGTTTTTT. This sequence encodes CASSDLRQGAGELFF.

The V call is TRBV4-1, the J call TRBJ2-2, with TRBD1 matching 7 bases. Germline CDR1 and CDR2: MGHRA and YSYEKL. The CDR3 contains 15 residues. The trim removed 4 bases at V and 4 bases at J, leaving 6 bases unmatched. Here the CDR3 DNA reads TGCGCCAGCAGCCCCGACAGGGCCGGCACCGGGGAGCTGTTTTTT. Its protein product is CASSPDRAGTGELFF.